These T cell receptor beta chains were read from a single sample in a study of T cell responses to AZD1222 COVID-19 vaccine. Method: immunoSEQ multiplex PCR; TCRdb's copy keeps in-frame clones and lacks some. The data show about 140,000 clones, more than 85% seen once. This sample comprised peripheral blood, obtained 28 days after the second AZD1222 dose. These receptors originate from an adult who received the AZD1222 COVID-19 vaccine. Each CDR3 is given with its conserved first and last residue. Each record gives: D gene, clone size, J gene, V gene, CDR3 length, CDR3 protein. A D gene is named only where the DNA matches it firmly. The size of a clone is reported for some rows only, either as once, few or many, or as a class for expanded clones.

.,.,TRBJ1-3,TRBV6-5,13,CASRRGSGNTIYF
.,.,TRBJ1-2,TRBV4-1,13,CASSQDSRYGYTF
.,.,TRBJ2-7,TRBV4-1,13,CASSQVSWGEQYF
TRBD2,once,TRBJ2-7,TRBV7-2,14,CASSFSGRAAEQYF
TRBD2,once,TRBJ2-1,TRBV4-3,16,CASSQGGTSGYNEQFF
.,.,TRBJ2-1,TRBV19,15,CASGITGASYNEQFF
TRBD2,.,TRBJ2-7,TRBV4-3,15,CASSQVAGAPYEQYF
TRBD1,.,TRBJ1-1,TRBV7-9,15,CASSLAQGAWTEAFF
TRBD2,.,TRBJ2-1,TRBV2,15,CASTDRLAEYNEQFF
.,once,TRBJ1-6,TRBV25-1,13,CASSAGPGSPLHF
.,.,TRBJ2-7,TRBV25-1,13,CASSTRDHYEQYF
.,.,TRBJ1-4,TRBV5-5,15,CASSLNLGAWEKLFF
.,.,TRBJ2-1,TRBV29-1,15,CSVEGMGGSYNEQFF
.,.,TRBJ1-1,TRBV23-1,15,CASSQSQERNTEAFF
.,.,TRBJ1-2,TRBV4-1,13,CASSRVREHGYTF
TRBD1,.,TRBJ2-2,TRBV5-4,15,CASSYDRGLTGELFF
.,.,TRBJ2-7,TRBV10-2,15,CASSEGRVLSYEQYF
.,.,TRBJ2-5,TRBV7-3,14,CASSPTGGTGTQYF
.,.,TRBJ1-2,TRBV7-9,14,CASSLKGGLYGYTF
.,.,TRBJ2-7,TRBV19,11,CASGLPTKQYF
.,.,TRBJ2-2,TRBV14,14,CASSQVRGTGELFF
.,.,TRBJ2-2,TRBV6-7,13,CASLGRITGELFF
.,.,TRBJ1-5,TRBV3-1/TRBV3-2,14,CASSQDLQHQPQHF
.,.,TRBJ2-5,TRBV18,14,CASSLDGPQETQYF
.,.,TRBJ2-1,TRBV10-3,13,CAISGDFPNEQFF
TRBD1,.,TRBJ1-4,TRBV4-1,19,CASSPRGTGGDLLNEKLFF